The present TCR beta chain was sequenced within a study of shared clonotypes between healthy human individuals. Sequencing was performed with immunoSEQ multiplex PCR; in TCRdb, only in-frame clones are kept and a portion is missing. This table has approximately 980,000 clones, over 60% appearing once. CDR1 and CDR2 (germline): SQVTM, ANQGSEA. The length of the CDR3 is 15 residues. Trimming at V came to 4 bases and at J to 4 bases, leaving 10 bases not matched to a gene. The genes are TRBV29-1 and TRBJ2-3; 8 bases agree with TRBD2. Specimen: memory CD4+ T cells sorted from blood. Sample subset: CD45RA-negative fraction. This TCR came from a man aged 18 to 30 in good health. This CDR3 is CSVGGSAGGSDTQYF. Here the CDR3 DNA reads TGCAGCGTTGGTGGGTCTGCGGGAGGCTCAGATACGCAGTATTTT.